This is a list of T cell receptor beta chains from one sample in a study of shared clonotypes between healthy human individuals. Clones were sequenced by immunoSEQ multiplex PCR, and TCRdb holds only the in-frame ones, with some missing. The table has roughly 1.5 million clones, approximately 98% seen once. Source material: naive CD4+ T cells sorted from blood. These receptors were taken from a man aged 25 to 40 in good health. Each CDR3 is given with its conserved first and last residue. A D gene is named only where the DNA matches it firmly.

D gene	V gene	J gene	CDR3 protein
TRBD1	TRBV19	TRBJ1-5	CASSAGTDPGHQPQHF
TRBD2	TRBV29-1	TRBJ2-3	CSVRAGGGLWSDTQYF
NA	TRBV5-4	TRBJ2-3	CASSLEVTDTQYF
NA	TRBV5-1	TRBJ2-1	CASSLDPGANEQFF
TRBD2	TRBV6-6	TRBJ2-7	CASSYGGGRYEQYF
NA	TRBV25-1	TRBJ1-2	CASRRRGHLANYGYTF
NA	TRBV7-9	TRBJ1-1	CASSSFPGSGTEAFF
TRBD1	TRBV7-9	TRBJ2-1	CASSFPGQGANNEQFF
NA	TRBV27	TRBJ2-7	CASSRQARYEQYF
TRBD2	TRBV5-4	TRBJ2-4	CASSDEAGGAKNIQYF
TRBD2	TRBV10-3	TRBJ2-7	CAISTSGTQSYEQYF
TRBD1	TRBV28	TRBJ2-2	CASVDRGAYTGELFF
TRBD2	TRBV7-6	TRBJ2-1	CASSLVTSGIVSYNEQFF
TRBD2	TRBV5-1	TRBJ2-7	CASSSIAGVFEQYF